A selection of T cell receptor beta chains follows, all from one sample in a study of cytomegalovirus exposure and HLA in healthy donors. Method: immunoSEQ multiplex PCR; TCRdb's copy keeps in-frame clones and lacks some. The sample includes roughly 120,000 clones, 77% of them seen just once. The sequenced material came from PBMCs. These receptors all come from a woman aged 40 to 55 in good health and CMV-seropositive. Each CDR3 is given with its conserved first and last residue. The D gene is left open where the match is weak. Where a row states a size, it is once, few, many or the class of an expanded clone; other rows omit it.

.	TRBV5-6	.	TRBJ2-6	CASSLGGRQSGANVLTF	TGTGCCAGCAGCTTGGGGGGGCGCCAATCCGGGGCCAACGTCCTGACTTTC
TRBD2	TRBV11-2	.	TRBJ2-7	CASSFVAGVSYEQYF	TGTGCCAGCAGCTTTGTTGCGGGGGTCTCCTACGAGCAGTACTTC
TRBD1	TRBV5-1	few	TRBJ2-5	CASSLGQGSQTQYF	TGCGCCAGCAGCTTAGGACAGGGGAGCCAGACCCAGTACTTC
.	TRBV19	few	TRBJ2-5	CATGTRPGETQYF	TGTGCCACCGGGACTCGCCCCGGGGAGACCCAGTACTTC
.	TRBV7-9	few	TRBJ1-4	CASSLLRGLDEKLFF	TGTGCCAGCAGCTTACTGCGAGGGTTAGATGAAAAACTGTTTTTT
.	TRBV28	.	TRBJ1-6	CASSGSYNSPLHF	TGTGCCAGCAGCGGGTCCTATAATTCACCCCTCCACTTT
TRBD2	TRBV5-6	.	TRBJ2-7	CASSGRLAGERPYEQYF	TGTGCCAGCAGCGGGCGACTAGCGGGAGAAAGGCCCTACGAGCAGTACTTC
TRBD1	TRBV7-2	.	TRBJ2-7	CASSLTLTGNEQYF	TGTGCCAGCAGCTTAACCCTGACAGGGAACGAGCAGTACTTC
.	TRBV30	.	TRBJ2-1	CAWSGANSYNEQFF	TGTGCCTGGAGTGGGGCAAACTCCTACAATGAGCAGTTCTTC
.	TRBV7-2	once	TRBJ1-2	CASSLLGYGYTF	TGTGCCAGCAGCCTACTTGGCTATGGCTACACCTTC
.	TRBV5-3	.	TRBJ1-1	CARSPSWRSTEAFF	TGTGCCAGAAGCCCGTCATGGCGGTCCACTGAAGCTTTCTTT
.	TRBV6-1	.	TRBJ1-2	CASSELRQVYGYTF	TGTGCCAGCAGTGAATTAAGACAGGTATATGGCTACACCTTC
TRBD1	TRBV28	.	TRBJ1-2	CASSGSGTGVYGYTF	TGTGCCAGCAGTGGATCCGGGACAGGGGTATATGGCTACACCTTC
.	TRBV10-1	.	TRBJ2-3	CASSATTNVWAVDTQYF	TGCGCCAGCAGTGCGACGACGAACGTCTGGGCCGTAGATACGCAGTATTTT
.	TRBV28	.	TRBJ1-2	CASSLARGGYTF	TGTGCCAGCAGTTTAGCGAGGGGGGGCTACACCTTC
.	TRBV6-6	few	TRBJ2-1	CASRESLNEQFF	TGTGCCAGCCGGGAGAGTCTGAATGAGCAGTTCTTC
TRBD1	TRBV5-1	.	TRBJ2-1	CASSLYTTGAENEQFF	TGCGCCAGCAGCTTGTACACGACAGGGGCAGAAAATGAGCAGTTCTTC
.	TRBV2	.	TRBJ1-2	CASRADLGDNYGYTF	TGTGCCAGCAGGGCCGATTTAGGGGATAACTATGGCTACACCTTC
TRBD1	TRBV9	.	TRBJ1-1	CASSVSGTVNTEAFF	TGTGCCAGCAGCGTCTCCGGGACAGTGAACACTGAAGCTTTCTTT
TRBD1	TRBV28	.	TRBJ1-1	CASRGQGGTEAFF	TGTGCCAGTCGGGGACAGGGCGGTACTGAAGCTTTCTTT
.	TRBV9	.	TRBJ2-2	CASSVVRTPNTGELFF	TGTGCCAGCAGCGTAGTCAGGACACCTAACACCGGGGAGCTGTTTTTT
TRBD1	TRBV5-1	.	TRBJ1-2	CASSTSGQGIYGYTF	TGCGCCAGCAGCACCTCGGGACAGGGGATCTATGGCTACACCTTC
.	TRBV6-5	.	TRBJ1-2	CASTGDRLYGYTF	TGTGCCAGCACGGGGGACCGCCTGTATGGCTACACCTTC
TRBD2	TRBV5-8	few	TRBJ2-1	CASSRGLAVEDEQFF	TGTGCCAGCAGCCGCGGACTAGCGGTGGAAGATGAGCAGTTCTTC
.	TRBV6-5	.	TRBJ2-1	CASSTYRNEQFF	TGTGCCAGCAGTACTTACAGGAATGAGCAGTTCTTC
.	TRBV6-5	.	TRBJ1-6	CASSYGQETSPLHF	TGTGCCAGCAGTTACGGGCAGGAAACTTCACCCCTCCACTTT
TRBD2	TRBV2	.	TRBJ2-2	CASIAASGSGPGELFF	TGTGCCAGCATCGCCGCTAGCGGGAGTGGGCCCGGGGAGCTGTTTTTT
TRBD2	TRBV9	.	TRBJ2-5	CASSVDPLAGLQETQYF	TGTGCCAGCAGCGTAGATCCACTAGCGGGACTCCAAGAGACCCAGTACTTC
TRBD1	TRBV18	.	TRBJ2-7	CASSRPQGRKYEQYF	TGTGCCAGCTCACGACCACAGGGGCGAAAATACGAGCAGTACTTC
.	TRBV6-5	.	TRBJ1-5	CASSTQGKNQPQHF	TGTGCCAGCAGTACGCAGGGCAAAAATCAGCCCCAGCATTTT
.	TRBV19	.	TRBJ1-1	CASSFQVNTEAFF	TGTGCCAGTAGTTTCCAGGTGAACACTGAAGCTTTCTTT
.	TRBV4-2	.	TRBJ2-7	CASSQGSSWESEQYF	TGTGCCAGCAGCCAAGGGTCTAGTTGGGAGTCCGAGCAGTACTTC
TRBD2	TRBV28	.	TRBJ2-5	CASSLRLAGGPLTQYF	TGTGCCAGCAGTCTACGACTAGCGGGAGGACCTCTGACCCAGTACTTC
TRBD1	TRBV6-1	medium-sized	TRBJ1-1	CASSEYEGAMNTEAFF	TGTGCCAGCAGTGAATATGAGGGGGCAATGAACACTGAAGCTTTCTTT
.	TRBV7-2	medium-sized	TRBJ2-4	CASSLGHRQAKNIQYF	TGTGCCAGCAGCTTAGGGCACAGGCAAGCCAAAAACATTCAGTACTTC
TRBD2	TRBV29-1	once	TRBJ2-3	CSVEILAGRTDTQYF	TGCAGCGTTGAGATCCTAGCGGGACGCACAGATACGCAGTATTTT
.	TRBV30	.	TRBJ1-1	CAWNREINTEAFF	TGTGCCTGGAACAGGGAAATTAACACTGAAGCTTTCTTT
TRBD2	TRBV5-4	.	TRBJ2-5	CASSSQTSGRGETQYF	TGTGCCAGCAGCTCCCAGACTAGCGGGAGAGGGGAGACCCAGTACTTC
.	TRBV18	.	TRBJ1-2	CASSPRPEANYGYTF	TGTGCCAGCTCACCCAGGCCTGAAGCTAACTATGGCTACACCTTC
.	TRBV30	.	TRBJ2-1	CAWSLISGSEQFF	TGTGCCTGGAGTCTGATTAGCGGATCTGAGCAGTTCTTC
TRBD2	TRBV6-6	once	TRBJ2-1	CASSPLAGVGNEQFF	TGTGCCAGCAGTCCTCTAGCGGGAGTGGGAAATGAGCAGTTCTTC
TRBD1	TRBV7-3	.	TRBJ1-1	CASSRDRGITEAFF	TGTGCCAGCAGTCGGGACAGGGGGATCACTGAAGCTTTCTTT
.	TRBV4-1	.	TRBJ2-2	CASSQVNTSWDTGELFF	TGCGCCAGCAGCCAAGTGAATACTAGTTGGGACACCGGGGAGCTGTTTTTT
.	TRBV4-2	.	TRBJ1-2	CASSQDLGGANYGYTF	TGTGCCAGCAGCCAAGATCTGGGGGGAGCTAACTATGGCTACACCTTC
TRBD1	TRBV6-1	.	TRBJ2-3	CASRERTGGRADTQYF	TGTGCCAGCAGGGAACGGACAGGGGGTAGAGCAGATACGCAGTATTTT
TRBD2	TRBV27	.	TRBJ2-7	CASSYRGLATYEQYF	TGTGCCAGCAGTTACCGGGGACTAGCGACCTACGAGCAGTACTTC
.	TRBV21-1	.	TRBJ2-7	CASSEQGYEQYF	TGTGCCAGCAGCGAACAGGGCTACGAGCAGTACTTC
TRBD2	TRBV7-9	few	TRBJ2-3	CASSPGLAGVVTDTQYF	TGTGCCAGCAGCCCGGGTCTAGCGGGAGTTGTCACAGATACGCAGTATTTT
.	TRBV27	few	TRBJ2-5	CASSFRGGGKTQYF	TGTGCCAGCAGTTTTAGAGGGGGTGGAAAGACCCAGTACTTC
TRBD1	TRBV28	.	TRBJ1-2	CASSLSPTGGVGYTF	TGTGCCAGCAGTTTATCCCCGACAGGGGGCGTTGGCTACACCTTC